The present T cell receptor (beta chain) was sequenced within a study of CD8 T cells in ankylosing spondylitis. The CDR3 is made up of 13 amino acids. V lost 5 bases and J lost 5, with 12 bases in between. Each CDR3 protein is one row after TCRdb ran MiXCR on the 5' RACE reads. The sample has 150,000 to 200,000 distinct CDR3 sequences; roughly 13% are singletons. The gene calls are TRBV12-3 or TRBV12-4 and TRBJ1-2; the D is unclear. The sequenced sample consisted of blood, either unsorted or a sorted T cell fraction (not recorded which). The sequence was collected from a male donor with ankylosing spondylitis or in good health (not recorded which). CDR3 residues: CASSPSLGYGYTF. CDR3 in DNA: TGTGCCAGCAGTCCAAGTTTAGGATATGGCTACACCTTC.